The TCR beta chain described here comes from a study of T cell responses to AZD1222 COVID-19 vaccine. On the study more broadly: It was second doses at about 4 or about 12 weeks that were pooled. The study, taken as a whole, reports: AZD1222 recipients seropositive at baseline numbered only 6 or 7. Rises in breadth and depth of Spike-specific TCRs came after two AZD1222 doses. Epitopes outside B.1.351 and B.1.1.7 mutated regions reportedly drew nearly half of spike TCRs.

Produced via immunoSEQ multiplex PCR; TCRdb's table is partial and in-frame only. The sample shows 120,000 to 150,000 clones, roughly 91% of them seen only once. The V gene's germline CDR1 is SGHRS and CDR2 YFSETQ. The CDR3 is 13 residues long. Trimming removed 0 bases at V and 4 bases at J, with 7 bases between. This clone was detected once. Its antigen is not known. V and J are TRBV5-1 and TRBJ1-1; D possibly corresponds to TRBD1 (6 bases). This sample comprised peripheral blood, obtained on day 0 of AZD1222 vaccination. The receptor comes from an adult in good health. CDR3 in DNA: TGCGCCAGCAGCTTGGCGGACAGCACTGAAGCTTTCTTT. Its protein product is CASSLADSTEAFF. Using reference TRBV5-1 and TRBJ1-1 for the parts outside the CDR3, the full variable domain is KAGVTQTPRYLIKTRGQQVTLSCSPISGHRSVSWYQQTPGQGLQFLFEYFSETQRNKGNFPGRFSGRQFSNSRSEMNVSTLELGDSALYLCASSLADSTEAFFGQGTRLTVV.